This T cell receptor beta chain was recorded in a study of blood T cell repertoires in COVID-19. As for the study in general: Acute and convalescent COVID-19 samples came from the United States, Italy and Spain. Sample material is recorded as cDNA or gDNA derived from T cells, B-cell-depleted T cells, or PBMCs.

Original data processing: Amplified reference gene primers provided the basis for estimating nucleated cell counts. Assay used: immunoSEQ multiplex PCR; TCRdb lists only in-frame clones, some missing. D and trimming come from the DNA, and the V and J calls and clone size come from that table. Of 190,000 or so clones listed, roughly 86% are singletons. This CDR3 has 14 residues. Between the trimmed V and J ends, which lost 3 bases and 1 base, there was a span of 6 bases. Germline V gene lookup returns CDR1 SGHDN and CDR2 FVKESK. Material: peripheral blood. The rearrangement links TRBV14 to TRBJ2-2; D remains ambiguous. The source is a man between 40 and 49 years old with active or convalescent COVID-19. The CDR3 sequence: CASSQSQNTGELFF. CDR3 nucleotide sequence: TGTGCCAGCAGCCAGTCCCAGAACACCGGGGAGCTGTTTTTT.